This TCR beta chain was sequenced for a study of shared clonotypes between healthy human individuals. Positively selected for CCR7, the CD45RO-negative cells used as naive CD8 cells excluded terminally differentiated effector memory CD45RA+ cells. The protocol was immunoSEQ multiplex PCR, while the TCRdb copy is restricted to in-frame clones and leaves out a portion. The sample includes 800,000 to 950,000 clones, just over 95% of them seen just once. Germline CDR1 MNHEY, CDR2 SVGAGI. CDR3 length equals 13 residues. V dropped 4 bases and J dropped 0 bases, with 6 bases sitting between them. This receptor was identified in a man aged 30-40 years in good health. Input material: naive CD8+ T cells sorted from blood. V is TRBV6-5 and J is TRBJ1-1; D perhaps matches TRBD1 (6 bases). As DNA, the CDR3 is TGTGCCAGCAGTTGGACAGTGAACACTGAAGCTTTCTTT. This translates into CASSWTVNTEAFF.